This T cell receptor (beta chain) derives from a study of blood T cell repertoires in COVID-19. Study background: Sites across the United States, Italy and Spain contributed samples from acute and convalescent COVID-19.

Method: immunoSEQ multiplex PCR; TCRdb's copy keeps in-frame clones and lacks some. The table includes roughly 78,000 clones, approximately 86% detected once. The CDR3 consists of 13 residues. CDR1 and CDR2 from the germline V gene are MDHEN and SYDVKM. Trimming removed 9 bases from V and 1 base from J, with 9 bases in between. This clonotype was obtained from a woman aged 60-75 years with acute or convalescent COVID-19. J is TRBJ1-4 and V is TRBV28; TRBD1 is a possible D gene (6 bases). Sequenced: peripheral blood. The CDR3 loop is CASTGITNEKLFF. CDR3 in DNA: TGTGCCAGTACAGGGATAACTAATGAAAAACTGTTTTTT.